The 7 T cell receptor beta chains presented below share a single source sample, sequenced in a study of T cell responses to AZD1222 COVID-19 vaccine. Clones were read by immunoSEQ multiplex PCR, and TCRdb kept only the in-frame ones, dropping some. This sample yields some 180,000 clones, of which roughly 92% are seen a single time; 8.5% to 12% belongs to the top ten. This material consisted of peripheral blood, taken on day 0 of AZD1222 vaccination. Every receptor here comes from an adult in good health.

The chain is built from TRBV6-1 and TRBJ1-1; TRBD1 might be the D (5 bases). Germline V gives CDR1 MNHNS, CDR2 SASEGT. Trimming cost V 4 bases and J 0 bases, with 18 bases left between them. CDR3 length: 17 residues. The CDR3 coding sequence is TGTGCCAGCAGTGTGGTAAAGGGGCGATATATGAACACTGAAGCTTTCTTT. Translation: CASSVVKGRYMNTEAFF.

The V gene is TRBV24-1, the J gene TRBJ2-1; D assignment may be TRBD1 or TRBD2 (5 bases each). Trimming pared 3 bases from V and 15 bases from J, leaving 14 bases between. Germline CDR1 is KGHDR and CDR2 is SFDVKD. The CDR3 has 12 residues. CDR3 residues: CATSDRGEPRFF. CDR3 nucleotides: TGTGCCACCAGTGATCGAGGGGAGCCTAGGTTCTTC.

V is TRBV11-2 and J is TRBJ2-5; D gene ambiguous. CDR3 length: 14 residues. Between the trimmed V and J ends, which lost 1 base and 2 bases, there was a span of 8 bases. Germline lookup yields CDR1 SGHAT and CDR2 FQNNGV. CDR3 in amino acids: CASSLGRVQETQYF. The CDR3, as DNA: TGTGCCAGCAGCTTAGGACGCGTGCAAGAGACCCAGTACTTC.

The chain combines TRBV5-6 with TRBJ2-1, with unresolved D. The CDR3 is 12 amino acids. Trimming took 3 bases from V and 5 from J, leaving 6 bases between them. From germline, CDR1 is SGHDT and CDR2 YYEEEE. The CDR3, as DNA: TGTGCCAGCAGCTCCCCGGACAATGAGCAGTTCTTC. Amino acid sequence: CASSSPDNEQFF. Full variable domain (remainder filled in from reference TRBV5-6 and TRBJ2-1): DAGVTQSPTHLIKTRGQQVTLRCSPKSGHDTVSWYQQALGQGPQFIFQYYEEEERQRGNFPDRFSGHQFPNYSSELNVNALLLGDSALYLCASSSPDNEQFFGPGTRLTVL.

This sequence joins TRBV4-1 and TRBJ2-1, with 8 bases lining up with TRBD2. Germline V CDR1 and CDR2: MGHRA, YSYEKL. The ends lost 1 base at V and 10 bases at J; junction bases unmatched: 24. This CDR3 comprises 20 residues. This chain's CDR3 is CASSQARGLTSGREPLEQFF. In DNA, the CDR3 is TGCGCCAGCAGCCAAGCTAGGGGACTTACTAGCGGCCGAGAGCCTTTGGAGCAGTTCTTC.

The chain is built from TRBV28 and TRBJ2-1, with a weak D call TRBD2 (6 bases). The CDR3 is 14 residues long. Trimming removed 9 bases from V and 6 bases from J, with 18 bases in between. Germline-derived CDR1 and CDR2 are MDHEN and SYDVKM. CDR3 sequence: CASFVGGSPNEQFF. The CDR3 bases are TGTGCCAGTTTTGTGGGAGGCTCGCCCAATGAGCAGTTCTTC.

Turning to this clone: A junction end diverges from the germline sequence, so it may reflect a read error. The chain's CDR3 is CGAGGGTEAFF. In DNA form, the CDR3 reads TGCGGGGCAGGGGGCGGGACTGAAGCTTTCTTT. The V and J genes are TRBV6-5 and TRBJ1-1; 8 nucleotides agree with TRBD1. Germline CDR1 is MNHEY and CDR2 is SVGAGI. CDR3 length: 11 residues.